This T cell receptor (beta chain) was profiled in a study of T cell responses to AZD1222 COVID-19 vaccine. Whole-study results and caveats: There were vaccine-associated CD4 TCRs across spike, dominant at 160-218 and 743-854.

Produced via immunoSEQ multiplex PCR; TCRdb's table is partial and in-frame only. Of roughly 100,000 clones in the sample, roughly 90% were seen once. Notes on this clone: Its antigen is still unknown.

With 7 bases removed from V and 5 bases from J, the gap between germline ends came to 14 bases. This CDR3 spans 13 amino acids. Germline CDR1 and CDR2: MDHEN and SYDVKM. The receptor was isolated from an adult in good health. Sequencing used peripheral blood, obtained on day 0 of AZD1222 vaccination. The V call is TRBV28, the J call TRBJ2-5; weak D call: TRBD2 (5 bases). This chain's CDR3 is CASKTTPGETQYF. The CDR3 bases are TGTGCCAGCAAAACAACCCCGGGGGAGACCCAGTACTTC.